This TCR beta chain appears in the sequencing data of a study of CD8 T cells in ankylosing spondylitis. Study findings and constraints: The study identified a TCR beta motif of several highly homologous variants that appeared characteristic of ankylosing spondylitis blood. Matched ankylosing spondylitis synovial fluid reportedly contained a significantly enriched population of disease-linked clones.

Generation of TCR beta libraries employed quantitative 5'-RACE incorporating molecular barcodes. One entry per CDR3 protein, called by TCRdb with MiXCR from the 5' RACE reads. The sample lists 150,000 to 200,000 distinct CDR3 sequences; roughly 12% were seen once. The ends were cut back, 6 bases at V and 2 bases at J, with 8 bases in the middle. This CDR3 comprises 12 residues. CDR1 and CDR2 (germline): SQVTM, ANQGSEA. This clonotype was recorded many times. No antigen is known for it. V and J are TRBV29-1 and TRBJ1-5; D is unclear. Sequencing was carried out using blood, either unsorted or a sorted T cell fraction (not recorded which). The receptor's source is a male donor with ankylosing spondylitis or in good health (not recorded which). CDR3 protein: CSVGQGNQPQHF. CDR3 DNA sequence: TGCAGCGTCGGGCAAGGCAATCAGCCCCAGCATTTT.